The 11 T cell receptor beta chains presented below share a single source sample, sequenced in a study of blood T cell repertoires in COVID-19 (TCRdb year 2020). The library came from the immunoSEQ multiplex PCR assay. The clones in this table, taken by TCRdb from immuneACCESS, are in-frame only. Not every clone is retained; where verified, under half of the shortfall comes from an unresolved V gene, and the cause of the rest is unknown. This sample has over 150,000 clones in its table, and roughly 80% of those were observed once. The ten top clones hold 3.5% to 4.5% of the sample. Sequences were obtained from peripheral blood. These receptors originate from a woman aged 80 or over with acute or convalescent COVID-19.

V gene TRBV6-5 combines with J gene TRBJ1-2; D gene ambiguous. The V gene's germline CDR1 is MNHEY and CDR2 SVGAGI. The ends were cut back, 6 bases at V and 6 bases at J, with 20 bases in the middle. CDR3 length: 15 residues. This CDR3 reads CASSPVDTSHNGYTF. CDR3 sequence (DNA): TGTGCCAGCAGCCCCGTCGACACATCCCACAATGGCTACACCTTC.

The chain uses TRBV12-3 or TRBV12-4 and TRBJ2-1, with TRBD2 identical over 7 bases. The CDR3 covers 13 residues. The V segment lost 3 bases and the J segment 9 bases; nucleotides outside the gene matches: 5. CDR3 DNA sequence: TGTGCCAGCAGTTTTCGGGACTATGGTGAGCAGTTCTTC. Encoded protein: CASSFRDYGEQFF.

J is TRBJ2-3 and V is TRBV5-3, with a weak D call TRBD1 (5 bases). TRBV5-3 is an open reading frame, and its role is uncertain. V was shortened by 0 bases and J by 0 bases, with 11 bases between the two germline ends. The CDR3 has 16 residues. CDR3 sequence: CARSLGQKQSTDTQYF. DNA for the CDR3: TGTGCCAGAAGCTTGGGACAGAAACAAAGCACAGATACGCAGTATTTT.

The genes are TRBV6-5 and TRBJ2-2; a weak D match, TRBD1 (5 bases). Per the germline V gene, CDR1 is MNHEY and CDR2 is SVGAGI. The CDR3 covers 15 residues. The germline V and J ends were trimmed by 7 bases and 1 base, with 13 bases remaining between them. The CDR3 DNA follows: TGTGCCAGCAATCGTCAGGGCCGGAACACCGGGGAGCTGTTTTTT. Protein: CASNRQGRNTGELFF.

The chain uses TRBV7-9 and TRBJ2-6; D is uncertain. The CDR3 consists of 17 residues. Trimming took 2 bases from V and 0 from J, leaving 11 bases between them. The germline V gene encodes CDR1 SEHNR and CDR2 FQNEAQ (reference sequence). DNA of the CDR3: TGTGCCAGCAGCTTAACCGCGATGAACTCTGGGGCCAACGTCCTGACTTTC. This translates into CASSLTAMNSGANVLTF.

The V and J genes are TRBV2 and TRBJ2-1; a possible D gene is TRBD2 (6 bases). The CDR3 loop spans 10 amino acids. Looked up from germline, CDR1 is SNHLY and CDR2 is FYNNEI. V lost 9 bases and J 9 bases, leaving 9 bases between the germline ends. The CDR3 region is CARLGGEQFF. CDR3 coding DNA: TGTGCCAGGCTGGGGGGTGAGCAGTTCTTC.

The rearrangement links TRBV12-3 or TRBV12-4 to TRBJ1-2; D gene ambiguous. This CDR3 contains 12 residues. V was pared by 6 bases and J by 7 bases, with 12 bases between. CDR3 nucleotides: TGTGCCAGCAGCCCGGGAGATGGTGGCTACACCTTC. Its translation is CASSPGDGGYTF.

The V and J genes are TRBV6-2 or TRBV6-3 and TRBJ1-3; 8 bases map to TRBD1. V gave up 0 bases and J gave up 3 bases; unmatched junction bases: 4. The CDR3 runs to 16 residues. Germline V CDR1 and CDR2: MNHEY, SVGEGT. CDR3 DNA sequence: TGTGCCAGCAGTTACTCCGACAGGGGATTTGGAAACACCATATATTTT. It codes for CASSYSDRGFGNTIYF.

The V call is TRBV20-1, the J call TRBJ2-5; TRBD2 matches 11 bases. The CDR3 runs to 14 residues. V lost 3 bases and J lost 5; bases outside the gene matches: 5. Germline CDR1 and CDR2: DFQATT and SNEGSKA (reference sequence). This chain's CDR3 is CSASSGGAGETQYF. The CDR3 region has the DNA TGCAGTGCTAGTAGCGGGGGGGCAGGGGAGACCCAGTACTTC.

This clone was detected once. The DNA for the CDR3 is TGTGCCAGCAGCTTAGGTATAGGGGAAAATCAGCCCCAGCATTTT. Encoded protein: CASSLGIGENQPQHF. The V gene is TRBV7-9, the J gene TRBJ1-5; the D gene is possibly TRBD1 (5 bases). V shed 1 base and J shed 4 bases, with 11 bases lying between them. Per germline, CDR1 SEHNR and CDR2 FQNEAQ (reference sequence). The CDR3 is 15 amino acids. The full variable domain, rest sourced from reference TRBV7-9 and TRBJ1-5, is DTGVSQNPRHKITKRGQNVTFRCDPISEHNRLYWYRQTLGQGPEFLTYFQNEAQLEKSRLLSDRFSAERPKGSFSTLEIQRTEQGDSAMYLCASSLGIGENQPQHFGDGTRLSIL.

The genes are TRBV7-9 and TRBJ1-1; 7 nucleotides agree with TRBD1. This CDR3 contains 15 residues. The J segment lost 5 bases and the V segment lost 1 base, leaving 7 bases of the junction unmatched. Looked up from germline, CDR1 is SEHNR and CDR2 is FQNEAQ (reference sequence). CDR3 DNA sequence: TGTGCCAGCAGCTTAGGGGCGACAGGGTTAACTGAAGCTTTCTTT. Protein product: CASSLGATGLTEAFF.